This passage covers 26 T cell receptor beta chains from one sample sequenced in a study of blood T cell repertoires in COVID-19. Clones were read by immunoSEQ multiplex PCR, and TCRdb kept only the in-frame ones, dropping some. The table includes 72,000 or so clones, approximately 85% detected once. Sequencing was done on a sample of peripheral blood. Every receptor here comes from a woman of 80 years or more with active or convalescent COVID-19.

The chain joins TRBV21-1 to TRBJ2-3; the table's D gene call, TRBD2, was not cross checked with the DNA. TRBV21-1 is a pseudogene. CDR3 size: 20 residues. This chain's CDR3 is CASSKGRWGGRGPPTDTQYF. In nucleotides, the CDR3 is TGTGCCAGCAGCAAAGGGAGATGGGGGGGCCGGGGTCCCCCCACAGATACGCAGTATTTT.

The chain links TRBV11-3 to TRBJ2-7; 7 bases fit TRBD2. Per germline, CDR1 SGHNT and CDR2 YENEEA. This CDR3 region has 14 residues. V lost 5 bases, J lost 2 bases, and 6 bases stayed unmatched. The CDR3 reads CASSGRDYPYEQYF. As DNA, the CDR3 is TGTGCCAGCAGCGGGCGGGACTATCCCTACGAGCAGTACTTC.

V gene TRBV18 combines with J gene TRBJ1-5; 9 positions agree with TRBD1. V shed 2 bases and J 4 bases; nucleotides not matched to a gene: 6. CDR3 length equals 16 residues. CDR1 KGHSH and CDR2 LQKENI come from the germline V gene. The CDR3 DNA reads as TGTGCCAGCTCACCAACAGGAGGACAGGGGAATCAGCCCCAGCATTTT. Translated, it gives CASSPTGGQGNQPQHF.

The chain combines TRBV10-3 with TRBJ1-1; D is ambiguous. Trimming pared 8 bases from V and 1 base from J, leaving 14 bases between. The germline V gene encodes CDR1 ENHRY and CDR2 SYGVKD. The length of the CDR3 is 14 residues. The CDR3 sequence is CAISGIVRNTEAFF. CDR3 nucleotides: TGTGCCATCTCGGGGATAGTACGGAACACTGAAGCTTTCTTT.

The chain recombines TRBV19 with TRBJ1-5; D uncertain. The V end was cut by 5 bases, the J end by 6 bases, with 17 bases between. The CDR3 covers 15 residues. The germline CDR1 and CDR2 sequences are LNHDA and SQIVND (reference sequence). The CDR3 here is CASSELSGLVQPQHF. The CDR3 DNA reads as TGTGCCAGTAGTGAATTGTCCGGGTTGGTTCAGCCCCAGCATTTT.

The CDR3 region has the DNA TGTGCCATGGGTACCGGGACAGGGAATTCACCCCTCCACTTT. This translates into CAMGTGTGNSPLHF. V and J are TRBV10-3 and TRBJ1-6, with TRBD1 matching 9 bases. The V gene end was trimmed by 9 bases and the J gene end by 7 bases; junction bases not matched to a gene: 7. This CDR3 has 14 amino acids. The germline gives CDR1 ENHRY, CDR2 SYGVKD.

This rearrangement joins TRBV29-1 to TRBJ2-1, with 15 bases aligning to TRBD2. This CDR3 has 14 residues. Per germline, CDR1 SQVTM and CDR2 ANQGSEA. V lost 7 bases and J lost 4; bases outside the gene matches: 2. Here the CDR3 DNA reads TGCAGCGCGGGGACTAGCGGGGGGTACAATGAGCAGTTCTTC. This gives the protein CSAGTSGGYNEQFF.

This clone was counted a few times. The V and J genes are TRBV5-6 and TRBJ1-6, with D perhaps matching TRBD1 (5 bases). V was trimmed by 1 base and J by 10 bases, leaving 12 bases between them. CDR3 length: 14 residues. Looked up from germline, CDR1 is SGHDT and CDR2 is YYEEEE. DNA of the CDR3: TGTGCCAGCAGCTTGTATGGGACTGGATCACCCCTCCACTTT. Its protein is CASSLYGTGSPLHF.

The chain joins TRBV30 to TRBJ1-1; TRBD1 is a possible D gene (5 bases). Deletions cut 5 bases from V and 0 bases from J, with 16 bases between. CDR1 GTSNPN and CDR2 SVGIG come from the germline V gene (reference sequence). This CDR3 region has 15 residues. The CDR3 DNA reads TGTGCCTGGGAACGGGGGAGGAACATGAACACTGAAGCTTTCTTT. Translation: CAWERGRNMNTEAFF.

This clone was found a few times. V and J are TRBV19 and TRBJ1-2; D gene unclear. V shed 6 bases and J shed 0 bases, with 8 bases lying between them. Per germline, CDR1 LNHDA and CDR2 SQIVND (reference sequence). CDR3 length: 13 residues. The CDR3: CASRPEANYGYTF. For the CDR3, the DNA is TGTGCCAGTAGACCAGAAGCTAACTATGGCTACACCTTC.

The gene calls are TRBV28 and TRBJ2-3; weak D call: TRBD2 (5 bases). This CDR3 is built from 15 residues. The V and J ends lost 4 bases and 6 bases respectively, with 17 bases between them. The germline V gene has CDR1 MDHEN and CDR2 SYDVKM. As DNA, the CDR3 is TGTGCCAGCAGTTCCTACCTGGGAGTCGAGGATACGCAGTATTTT. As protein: CASSSYLGVEDTQYF.

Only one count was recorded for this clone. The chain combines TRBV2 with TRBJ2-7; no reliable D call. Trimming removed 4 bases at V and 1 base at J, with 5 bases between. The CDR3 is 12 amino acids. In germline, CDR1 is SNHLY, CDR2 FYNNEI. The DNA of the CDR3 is TGTGCCAGCAGTGCCATTTCCTACGAGCAGTACTTC. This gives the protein CASSAISYEQYF.

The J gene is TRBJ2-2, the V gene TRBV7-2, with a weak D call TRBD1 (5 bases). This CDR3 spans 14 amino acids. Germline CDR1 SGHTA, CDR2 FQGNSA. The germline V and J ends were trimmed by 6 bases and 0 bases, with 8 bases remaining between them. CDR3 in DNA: TGTGCCAGCAGGGCAGGGCCGAACACCGGGGAGCTGTTTTTT. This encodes CASRAGPNTGELFF.

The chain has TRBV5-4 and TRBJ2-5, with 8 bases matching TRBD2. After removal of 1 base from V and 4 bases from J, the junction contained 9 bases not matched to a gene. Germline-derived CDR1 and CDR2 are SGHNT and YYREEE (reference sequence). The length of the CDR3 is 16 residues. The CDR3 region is CASSLSAGAPRETQYF. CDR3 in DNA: TGTGCCAGCAGCTTGTCAGCGGGGGCTCCCAGAGAGACCCAGTACTTC.

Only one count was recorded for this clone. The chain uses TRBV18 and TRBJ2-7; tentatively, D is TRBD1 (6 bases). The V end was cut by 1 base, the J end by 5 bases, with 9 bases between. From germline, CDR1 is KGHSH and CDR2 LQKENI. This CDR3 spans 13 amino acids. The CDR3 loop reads CASSPLGADEQYF. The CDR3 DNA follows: TGTGCCAGCTCACCACTGGGGGCCGACGAGCAGTACTTC.

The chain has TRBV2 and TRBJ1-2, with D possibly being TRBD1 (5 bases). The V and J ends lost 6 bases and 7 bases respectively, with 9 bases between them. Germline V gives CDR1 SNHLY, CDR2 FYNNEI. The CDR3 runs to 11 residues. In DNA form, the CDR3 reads TGTGCCAGCAGCGGGGGGGTTGGCTACACCTTC. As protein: CASSGGVGYTF.

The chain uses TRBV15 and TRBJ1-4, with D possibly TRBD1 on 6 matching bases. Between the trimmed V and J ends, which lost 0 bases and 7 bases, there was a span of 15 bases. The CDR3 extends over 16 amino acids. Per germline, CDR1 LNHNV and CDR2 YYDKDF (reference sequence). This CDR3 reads CATSREAGHQGEKLFF. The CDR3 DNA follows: TGTGCCACCAGCAGAGAAGCGGGACATCAGGGTGAAAAACTGTTTTTT. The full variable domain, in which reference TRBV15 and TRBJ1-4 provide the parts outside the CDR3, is DAMVIQNPRYQVTQFGKPVTLSCSQTLNHNVMYWYQQKSSQAPKLLFHYYDKDFNNEADTPDNFQSRRPNTSFCFLDIRSPGLGDTAMYLCATSREAGHQGEKLFFGSGTQLSVL.

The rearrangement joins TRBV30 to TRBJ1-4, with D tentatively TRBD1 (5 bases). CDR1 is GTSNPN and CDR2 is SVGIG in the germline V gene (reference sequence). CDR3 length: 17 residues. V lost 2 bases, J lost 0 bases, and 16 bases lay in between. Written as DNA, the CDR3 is TGTGCCTGGAGTTCTACGCGGGGCTTCGCAACTAATGAAAAACTGTTTTTT. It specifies CAWSSTRGFATNEKLFF.

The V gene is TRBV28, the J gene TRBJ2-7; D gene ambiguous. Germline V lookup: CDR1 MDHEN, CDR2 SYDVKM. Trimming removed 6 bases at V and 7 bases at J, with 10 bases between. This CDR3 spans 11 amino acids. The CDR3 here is CASSPFLEQYF. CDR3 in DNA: TGTGCCAGCAGCCCCTTCCTTGAGCAGTACTTC.

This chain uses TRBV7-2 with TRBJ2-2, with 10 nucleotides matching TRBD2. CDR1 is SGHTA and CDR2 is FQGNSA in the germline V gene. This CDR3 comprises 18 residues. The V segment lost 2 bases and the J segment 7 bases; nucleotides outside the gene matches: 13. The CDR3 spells CASSLYPLAGDGDGELFF. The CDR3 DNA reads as TGTGCCAGCAGCTTATATCCTCTAGCGGGGGATGGGGACGGGGAGCTGTTTTTT.

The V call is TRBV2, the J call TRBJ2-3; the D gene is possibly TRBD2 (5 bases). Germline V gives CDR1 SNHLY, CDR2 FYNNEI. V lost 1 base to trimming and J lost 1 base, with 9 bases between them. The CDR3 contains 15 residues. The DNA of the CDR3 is TGTGCCAGCAGTGAAGGGGTCGGGGGCACAGATACGCAGTATTTT. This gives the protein CASSEGVGGTDTQYF.

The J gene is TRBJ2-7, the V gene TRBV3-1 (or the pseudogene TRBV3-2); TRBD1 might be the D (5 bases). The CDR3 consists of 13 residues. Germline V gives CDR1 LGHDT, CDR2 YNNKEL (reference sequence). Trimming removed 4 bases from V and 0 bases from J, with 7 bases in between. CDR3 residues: CASSPQVSYEQYF. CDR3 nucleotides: TGTGCCAGCAGCCCACAGGTCTCCTACGAGCAGTACTTC.

As DNA, the CDR3 is TGTGCCAGCAGCAACGATAGACAGGCCCTTTTAAAACTGTTTTTT. It encodes CASSNDRQALLKLFF. This chain links TRBV7-9 with TRBJ1-4, with TRBD1 as a possible D gene (6 bases). Germline V gene data show CDR1 as SEHNR and CDR2 as FQNEAQ (reference sequence). The V end was cut by 5 bases, the J end by 10 bases, with 20 bases between. The CDR3 extends over 15 amino acids. Full variable domain (outside the CDR3, taken from reference TRBV7-9 and TRBJ1-4): DTGVSQNPRHKITKRGQNVTFRCDPISEHNRLYWYRQTLGQGPEFLTYFQNEAQLEKSRLLSDRFSAERPKGSFSTLEIQRTEQGDSAMYLCASSNDRQALLKLFFGSGTQLSVL.

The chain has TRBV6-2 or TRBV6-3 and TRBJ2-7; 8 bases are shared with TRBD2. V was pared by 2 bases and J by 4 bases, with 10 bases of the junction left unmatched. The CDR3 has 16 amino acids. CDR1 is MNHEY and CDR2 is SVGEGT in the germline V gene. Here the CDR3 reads CASSYIAGHMIYEQYF. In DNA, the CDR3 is TGTGCCAGCAGTTACATAGCGGGACATATGATTTACGAGCAGTACTTC.

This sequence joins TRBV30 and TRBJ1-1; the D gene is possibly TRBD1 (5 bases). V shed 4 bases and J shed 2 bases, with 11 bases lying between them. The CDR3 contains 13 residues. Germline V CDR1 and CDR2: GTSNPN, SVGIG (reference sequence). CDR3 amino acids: CAWTIQGNTEAFF. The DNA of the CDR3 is TGTGCCTGGACCATCCAGGGAAACACTGAAGCTTTCTTT. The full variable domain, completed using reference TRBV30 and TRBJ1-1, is SQTIHQWPATLVQPVGSPLSLECTVEGTSNPNLYWYRQAAGRGLQLLFYSVGIGQISSEVPQNLSASRPQDRQFILSSKKLLLSDSGFYLCAWTIQGNTEAFFGQGTRLTVV.

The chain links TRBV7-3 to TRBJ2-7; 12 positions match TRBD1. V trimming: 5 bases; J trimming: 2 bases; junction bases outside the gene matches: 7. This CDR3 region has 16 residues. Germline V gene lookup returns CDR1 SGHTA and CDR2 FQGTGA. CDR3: CASSPAGTGGPYEQYF. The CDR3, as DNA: TGTGCCAGCAGCCCCGCGGGGACAGGGGGCCCCTACGAGCAGTACTTC.